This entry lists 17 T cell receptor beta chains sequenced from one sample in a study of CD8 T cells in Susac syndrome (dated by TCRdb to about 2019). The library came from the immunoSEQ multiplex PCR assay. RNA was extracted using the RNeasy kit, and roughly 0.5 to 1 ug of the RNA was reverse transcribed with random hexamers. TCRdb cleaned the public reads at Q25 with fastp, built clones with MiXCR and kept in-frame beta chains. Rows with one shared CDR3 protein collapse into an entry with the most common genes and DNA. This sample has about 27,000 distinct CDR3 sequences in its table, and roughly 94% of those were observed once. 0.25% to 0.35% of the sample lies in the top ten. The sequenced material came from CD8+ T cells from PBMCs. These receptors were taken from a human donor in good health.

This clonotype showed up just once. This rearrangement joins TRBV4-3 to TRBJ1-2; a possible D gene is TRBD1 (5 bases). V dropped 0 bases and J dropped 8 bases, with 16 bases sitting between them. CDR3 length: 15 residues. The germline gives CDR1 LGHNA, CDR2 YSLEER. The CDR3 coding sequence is TGCGCCAGCAGCCAAGATGGGTCCAGGGAACAGGGCTACACCTTC. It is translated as CASSQDGSREQGYTF.

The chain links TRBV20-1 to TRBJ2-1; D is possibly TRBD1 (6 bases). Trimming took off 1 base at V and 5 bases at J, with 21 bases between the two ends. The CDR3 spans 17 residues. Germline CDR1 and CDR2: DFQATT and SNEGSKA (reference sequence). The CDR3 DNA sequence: TGCAGTGCTAGAGCTTCCGACAAGCCCCGGACAGACAATGAGCAGTTCTTC. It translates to CSARASDKPRTDNEQFF.

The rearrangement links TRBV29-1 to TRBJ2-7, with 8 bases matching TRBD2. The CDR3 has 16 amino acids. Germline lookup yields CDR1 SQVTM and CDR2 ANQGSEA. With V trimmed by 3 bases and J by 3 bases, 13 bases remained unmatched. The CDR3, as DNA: TGCAGCGTTGAGGCCCCAGGAGCGGGGGTATACTACGAGCAGTACTTC. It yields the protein CSVEAPGAGVYYEQYF.

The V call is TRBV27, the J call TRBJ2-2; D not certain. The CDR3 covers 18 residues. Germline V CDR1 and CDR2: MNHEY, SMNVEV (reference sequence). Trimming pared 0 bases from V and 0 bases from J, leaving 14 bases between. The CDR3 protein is CASSLSIAQATNTGELFF. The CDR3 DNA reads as TGTGCCAGCAGTTTATCGATAGCCCAGGCCACGAACACCGGGGAGCTGTTTTTT.

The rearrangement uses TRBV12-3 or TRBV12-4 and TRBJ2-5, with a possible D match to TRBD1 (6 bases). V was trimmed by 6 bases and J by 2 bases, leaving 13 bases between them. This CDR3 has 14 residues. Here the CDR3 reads CASSHPGQQETQYF. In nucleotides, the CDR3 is TGTGCCAGCAGCCACCCCGGACAGCAAGAGACCCAGTACTTC.

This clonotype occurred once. The CDR3, as DNA: TGCAGTGCTAGAGTACTGCCGGGACAGGATAACACCGGGGAGCTGTTTTTT. The encoded protein is CSARVLPGQDNTGELFF. This rearrangement joins TRBV20-1 to TRBJ2-2; 8 nucleotides align to TRBD1. Per germline, CDR1 DFQATT and CDR2 SNEGSKA (reference sequence). The V gene end was trimmed by 1 base and the J gene end by 2 bases; junction bases not matched to a gene: 9. The CDR3 contains 17 residues.

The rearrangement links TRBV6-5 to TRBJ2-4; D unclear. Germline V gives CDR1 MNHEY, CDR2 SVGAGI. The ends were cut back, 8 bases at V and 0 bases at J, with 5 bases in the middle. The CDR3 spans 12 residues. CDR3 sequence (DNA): TGTGCCAGCGGAACAGCCAAAAACATTCAGTACTTC. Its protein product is CASGTAKNIQYF.

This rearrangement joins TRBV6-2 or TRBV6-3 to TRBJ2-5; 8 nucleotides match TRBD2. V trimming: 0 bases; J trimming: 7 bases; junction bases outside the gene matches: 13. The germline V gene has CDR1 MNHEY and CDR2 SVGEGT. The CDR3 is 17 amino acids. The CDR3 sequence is CASSYSIERGRFRTQYF. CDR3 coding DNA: TGTGCCAGCAGTTACTCGATAGAGCGGGGGCGCTTTAGGACCCAGTACTTC.

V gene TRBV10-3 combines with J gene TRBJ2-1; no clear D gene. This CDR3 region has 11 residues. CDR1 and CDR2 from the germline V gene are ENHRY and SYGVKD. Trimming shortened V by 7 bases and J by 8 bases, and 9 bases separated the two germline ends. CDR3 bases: TGTGCCATCACTTATGGGGATGAGCAGTTCTTC. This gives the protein CAITYGDEQFF.

The CDR3 nucleotides read TGTGCCAGCAGCTCGGGGAGAAATTCACCCCTCCACTTT. It is translated as CASSSGRNSPLHF. The chain employs TRBV3-1 and TRBJ1-6; D uncertain. V was clipped by 5 bases and J by 7 bases, with 9 bases between them. CDR1 is LGHDT and CDR2 is YNNKEL in the germline V gene (reference sequence). The CDR3 is made up of 13 amino acids.

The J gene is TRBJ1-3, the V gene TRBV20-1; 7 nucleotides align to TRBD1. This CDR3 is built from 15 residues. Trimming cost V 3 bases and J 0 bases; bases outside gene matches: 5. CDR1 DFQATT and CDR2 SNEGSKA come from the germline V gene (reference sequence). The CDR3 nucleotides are TGCAGTGCTAGGGACAGGTCCTACTCTGGAAACACCATATATTTT. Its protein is CSARDRSYSGNTIYF.

The CDR3 sequence: CASSYSPGQNGYTF. The DNA for the CDR3 is TGTGCCAGCAGTTACTCTCCGGGACAAAATGGCTACACCTTC. The chain joins TRBV27 to TRBJ1-2, with a possible D match to TRBD1 (6 bases). This CDR3 is 14 amino acids long. V was trimmed by 4 bases and J by 6 bases, leaving 15 bases between them. Per germline, CDR1 MNHEY and CDR2 SMNVEV (reference sequence).

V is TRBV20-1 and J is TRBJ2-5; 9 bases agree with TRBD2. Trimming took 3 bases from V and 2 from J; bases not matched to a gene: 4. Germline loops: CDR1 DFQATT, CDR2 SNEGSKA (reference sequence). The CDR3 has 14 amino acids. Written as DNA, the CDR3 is TGCAGTGCTAGCGTAGCGGGGGCACAAGAGACCCAGTACTTC. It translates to CSASVAGAQETQYF.

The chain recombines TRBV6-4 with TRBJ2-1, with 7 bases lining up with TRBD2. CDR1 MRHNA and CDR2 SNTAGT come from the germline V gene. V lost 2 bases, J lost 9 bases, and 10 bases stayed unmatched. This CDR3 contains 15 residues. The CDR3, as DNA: TGTGCCAGCAGTGACAAATTAGGAGGGAGGGGTGAGCAGTTCTTC. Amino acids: CASSDKLGGRGEQFF.

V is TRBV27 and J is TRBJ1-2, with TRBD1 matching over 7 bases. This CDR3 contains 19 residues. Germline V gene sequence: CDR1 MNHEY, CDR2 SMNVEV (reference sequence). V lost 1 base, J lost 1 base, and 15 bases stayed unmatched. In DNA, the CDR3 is TGTGCCAGCAGTTTATTACCCCCCGGGACAGAAAGCATTAACTATGGCTACACCTTC. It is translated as CASSLLPPGTESINYGYTF.

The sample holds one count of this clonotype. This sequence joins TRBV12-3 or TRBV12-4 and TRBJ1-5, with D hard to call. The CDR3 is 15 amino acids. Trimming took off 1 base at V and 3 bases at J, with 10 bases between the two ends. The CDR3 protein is CASSLDIPANQPQHF. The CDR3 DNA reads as TGTGCCAGCAGTTTAGACATCCCAGCCAATCAGCCCCAGCATTTT.

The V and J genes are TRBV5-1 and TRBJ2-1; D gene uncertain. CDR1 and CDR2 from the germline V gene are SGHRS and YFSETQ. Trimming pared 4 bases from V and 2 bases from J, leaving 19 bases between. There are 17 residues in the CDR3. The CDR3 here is CASSGMDGIFAYNEQFF. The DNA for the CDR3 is TGCGCCAGCAGCGGAATGGATGGGATCTTCGCCTACAATGAGCAGTTCTTC. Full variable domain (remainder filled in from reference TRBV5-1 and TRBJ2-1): KAGVTQTPRYLIKTRGQQVTLSCSPISGHRSVSWYQQTPGQGLQFLFEYFSETQRNKGNFPGRFSGRQFSNSRSEMNVSTLELGDSALYLCASSGMDGIFAYNEQFFGPGTRLTVL.